This passage covers 3 T cell receptor beta chains from one sample sequenced in a study of shared clonotypes between healthy human individuals. Only in-frame clones appear in the TCRdb table, and some are missing; sequencing was by immunoSEQ multiplex PCR. Of roughly 2.2 million clones in the sample, more than 80% were seen once. The sequenced material came from naive CD4+ T cells from PBMCs. As to subset: CD45RA+ positively selected. The receptors were gathered from a man younger than 35 in good health. Some clones in this sample may be carry-over from other donors' samples.

The chain combines TRBV28 with TRBJ2-1, with TRBD2 matching 14 bases. Germline V gene sequence: CDR1 MDHEN, CDR2 SYDVKM. This CDR3 has 17 residues. The junction had 8 bases not matched to a gene; V was cut back by 9 bases and J by 1 base. CDR3 sequence: CASRGLAGDRSYNEQFF. For the CDR3, the DNA is TGTGCCAGTCGGGGACTAGCGGGAGATCGGTCCTACAATGAGCAGTTCTTC.

The chain employs TRBV28 and TRBJ2-7; the D call may be TRBD1 or TRBD2 (6 bases each). In germline, CDR1 is MDHEN, CDR2 SYDVKM. V shed 2 bases and J shed 6 bases, with 14 bases lying between them. This CDR3 is built from 14 residues. The CDR3 spells CASSLMGGTFEQYF. In DNA form, the CDR3 reads TGTGCCAGCAGTTTAATGGGCGGGACATTCGAGCAGTACTTC.

As for this clone: Other DNA sequences within the sample encode an identical CDR3. The chain recombines TRBV30 with TRBJ1-5, with TRBD1 as a possible D gene (6 bases). Deletions cut 2 bases from V and 7 bases from J, with 12 bases between. Germline assignment: CDR1 GTSNPN and CDR2 SVGIG (reference sequence). There are 13 residues in the CDR3. The CDR3 DNA reads as TGTGCCTGGAGTTTACAGGGCGGACAGCCCCAGCATTTT. Translated: CAWSLQGGQPQHF.